The source of this T cell receptor beta chain is a study of shared clonotypes between healthy human individuals. Using immunoSEQ multiplex PCR, the repertoire was profiled, and TCRdb retains in-frame clones only, with some absent. In the table there are around 600,000 clones, 85% to 95% of which are singletons. Germline values: CDR1 LNHNV, CDR2 YYDKDF (reference sequence). V gave up 5 bases and J gave up 3 bases, with 10 bases separating them. This CDR3 region has 14 residues. Naive CD8 populations comprised CD45RO-negative cells positively selected for CCR7, excluding terminally differentiated effector memory CD45RA+ cells. The study drew all its donors from Caucasian adults living in Nashville, Tennessee.

The TCR comes from a woman in her 30s in good health. The chain is built from TRBV15 and TRBJ2-2; D is ambiguous. Sequencing was carried out using naive CD8+ T cells sorted from blood. In DNA, the CDR3 is TGTGCCACCAGCGGAATTTCTTACACCGGGGAGCTGTTTTTT. It is translated as CATSGISYTGELFF.